Shown below are 16 T cell receptor beta chains from a single sample sequenced in a study of shared clonotypes between healthy human individuals. Generated by immunoSEQ multiplex PCR, the TCRdb table keeps only in-frame clones and is missing some. The sample consists of over a million clones, roughly 95% of them appearing once. Sequencing input: naive CD4+ T cells sorted from blood. Specified subset: CD45RA+ positively selected. Source of these receptors: a young man in good health.

The chain uses TRBV5-1 and TRBJ2-1; 9 bases line up with TRBD2. V shed 3 bases, J shed 3 bases, and the junction held 7 bases outside the gene matches. Germline V lookup: CDR1 SGHRS, CDR2 YFSETQ. The CDR3 length is 16 residues. The CDR3 sequence: CASSWTTSGGYNEQFF. CDR3 DNA sequence: TGCGCCAGCAGCTGGACGACTAGCGGAGGCTACAATGAGCAGTTCTTC.

V gene TRBV5-6 combines with J gene TRBJ2-5, with 11 bases fitting TRBD1. J was trimmed by 5 bases and V by 4 bases; bases with no gene match: 4. This CDR3 has 14 amino acids. In germline, CDR1 is SGHDT, CDR2 YYEEEE. The CDR3 is CASSRTGGYETQYF. In DNA form, the CDR3 reads TGTGCCAGCAGCCGGACAGGGGGCTATGAGACCCAGTACTTC.

The chain joins TRBV29-1 to TRBJ2-7; a weak D match, TRBD2 (6 bases). CDR3 length: 13 amino acids. CDR1 SQVTM and CDR2 ANQGSEA come from the germline V gene. V lost 3 bases and J 3 bases, leaving 12 bases between the germline ends. This CDR3 is CSVDSGGGYEQYF. CDR3 nucleotides: TGCAGCGTTGATAGCGGTGGAGGCTACGAGCAGTACTTC.

This chain joins TRBV2 and TRBJ2-1, with D tentatively TRBD1 or TRBD2 (5 bases each). Looked up from germline, CDR1 is SNHLY and CDR2 is FYNNEI. This CDR3 region has 15 residues. Trimming shortened V by 7 bases and J by 2 bases, and 15 bases separated the two germline ends. CDR3 sequence (DNA): TGTGCCAGCATCCTGGGACCGATCCCCTACAATGAGCAGTTCTTC. Amino acids: CASILGPIPYNEQFF.

The rearrangement joins TRBV9 to TRBJ2-3; D unclear. The CDR3 covers 14 residues. The ends were cut back, 3 bases at V and 3 bases at J, with 11 bases in the middle. Germline V gene lookup returns CDR1 SGDLS and CDR2 YYNGEE. CDR3 loop: CASSALGSTDTQYF. DNA of the CDR3: TGTGCCAGCAGCGCCCTTGGATCTACAGATACGCAGTATTTT.

The V call is TRBV29-1, the J call TRBJ1-1; tentative D call: TRBD1 (5 bases). The CDR3 length is 15 residues. Germline lookup yields CDR1 SQVTM and CDR2 ANQGSEA. Trimming pared 7 bases from V and 5 bases from J, leaving 23 bases between. The CDR3 DNA reads TGCAGCGCCAACCCCCGGCCAGGGTTTGGAACTGAAGCTTTCTTT. Translating it yields CSANPRPGFGTEAFF.

This clone was found once. The chain has TRBV11-3 and TRBJ2-2; possible D gene TRBD1, 5 bases. The CDR3 totals 14 residues. Trimming pared 4 bases from V and 1 base from J, leaving 7 bases between. The germline V gene has CDR1 SGHNT and CDR2 YENEEA. This CDR3 reads CASSYDRNTGELFF. As DNA, the CDR3 is TGTGCCAGCAGCTATGACAGGAACACCGGGGAGCTGTTTTTT.

This clone was picked up one time. The gene calls are TRBV18 and TRBJ1-1, with unresolved D. Deletions cut 3 bases from V and 3 bases from J, with 11 bases between. The V gene's germline CDR1 is KGHSH and CDR2 LQKENI. This CDR3 is 14 amino acids long. The CDR3 bases are TGTGCCAGCTCACCTAGTTCGTGGGACACTGAAGCTTTCTTT. Translation gives CASSPSSWDTEAFF.

The chain employs TRBV15 and TRBJ2-1; D ambiguous. This CDR3 has 14 residues. Trimming pared 3 bases from V and 0 bases from J, leaving 6 bases between. CDR1 and CDR2 (germline): LNHNV, YYDKDF (reference sequence). In DNA form, the CDR3 reads TGTGCCACCAGCAGGCACAGCTCCTACAATGAGCAGTTCTTC. This encodes CATSRHSSYNEQFF.

In regard to this clone: Other DNA sequences in the sample encode the same CDR3. The rearrangement joins TRBV5-4 to TRBJ1-5; maybe TRBD1 (5 bases). V dropped 0 bases and J dropped 4 bases, with 8 bases sitting between them. The germline gives CDR1 SGHNT, CDR2 YYREEE (reference sequence). The CDR3 has 14 amino acids. CDR3 bases: TGTGCCAGCAGCTTGGCCGGGGGAAATCAGCCCCAGCATTTT. This sequence encodes CASSLAGGNQPQHF. Variable domain in full (rest from reference TRBV5-4 and TRBJ1-5): ETGVTQSPTHLIKTRGQQVTLRCSSQSGHNTVSWYQQALGQGPQFIFQYYREEENGRGNFPPRFSGLQFPNYSSELNVNALELDDSALYLCASSLAGGNQPQHFGDGTRLSIL.

Only one count was recorded for this clone. The J gene is TRBJ2-7, the V gene TRBV7-2, with a possible D match to TRBD1 (6 bases). Germline lookup yields CDR1 SGHTA and CDR2 FQGNSA. V shed 5 bases and J shed 3 bases, with 20 bases lying between them. This CDR3 region has 16 residues. CDR3 nucleotides: TGTGCCAGCAGCGCCAAAAAGCCGGGACAATTCTACGAGCAGTACTTC. Its protein is CASSAKKPGQFYEQYF. Supplemented by reference TRBV7-2 and TRBJ2-7, the full variable domain reads GAGVSQSPSNKVTEKGKDVELRCDPISGHTALYWYRQSLGQGLEFLIYFQGNSAPDKSGLPSDRFSAERTGGSVSTLTIQRTQQEDSAVYLCASSAKKPGQFYEQYFGPGTRLTVT.

The chain couples TRBV4-2 to TRBJ1-1, with D unresolved. Germline assignment: CDR1 LGHNA and CDR2 YNFKEQ. The CDR3 consists of 13 residues. V was shortened by 1 base and J by 0 bases, with 3 bases between the two germline ends. CDR3 in amino acids: CASSQAMNTEAFF. DNA of the CDR3: TGTGCCAGCAGCCAAGCCATGAACACTGAAGCTTTCTTT.

This clone has only one observation. The chain links TRBV5-1 to TRBJ2-1; 8 bases line up with TRBD1. With V trimmed by 5 bases and J by 4 bases, 8 bases remained unmatched. Germline-derived CDR1 and CDR2 are SGHRS and YFSETQ. The CDR3 runs to 15 residues. The CDR3 sequence is CASSIWDRKYNEQFF. The CDR3 nucleotides read TGCGCCAGCAGTATATGGGACAGGAAGTACAATGAGCAGTTCTTC. Complete variable domain (other parts from reference TRBV5-1 and TRBJ2-1): KAGVTQTPRYLIKTRGQQVTLSCSPISGHRSVSWYQQTPGQGLQFLFEYFSETQRNKGNFPGRFSGRQFSNSRSEMNVSTLELGDSALYLCASSIWDRKYNEQFFGPGTRLTVL.

The chain combines TRBV15 with TRBJ2-7; D gene uncertain. CDR3 length equals 13 residues. CDR1 is LNHNV and CDR2 is YYDKDF in the germline V gene (reference sequence). Deletions cut 4 bases from V and 3 bases from J, with 10 bases between. As DNA, the CDR3 is TGTGCCACCAGCATGGAAGCTCACTACGAGCAGTACTTC. Translation: CATSMEAHYEQYF.

V and J are TRBV9 and TRBJ1-2, with D maybe TRBD1 (5 bases). The CDR3 is made up of 13 amino acids. Trimming removed 3 bases at V and 5 bases at J, with 11 bases between. CDR1 is SGDLS and CDR2 is YYNGEE in the germline V gene. CDR3 loop: CASSEQGAYGYTF. The CDR3 DNA reads as TGTGCCAGCAGCGAGCAAGGGGCGTATGGCTACACCTTC.

The chain combines TRBV29-1 with TRBJ1-2; TRBD1 agrees at 8 bases. The CDR3 length is 13 residues. Trimming at V came to 7 bases and at J to 0 bases, leaving 4 bases not matched to a gene. Looked up from germline, CDR1 is SQVTM and CDR2 is ANQGSEA. For the CDR3, the DNA is TGCAGCGCAAAACAGGGGGCTAACTATGGCTACACCTTC. Amino acid sequence: CSAKQGANYGYTF.